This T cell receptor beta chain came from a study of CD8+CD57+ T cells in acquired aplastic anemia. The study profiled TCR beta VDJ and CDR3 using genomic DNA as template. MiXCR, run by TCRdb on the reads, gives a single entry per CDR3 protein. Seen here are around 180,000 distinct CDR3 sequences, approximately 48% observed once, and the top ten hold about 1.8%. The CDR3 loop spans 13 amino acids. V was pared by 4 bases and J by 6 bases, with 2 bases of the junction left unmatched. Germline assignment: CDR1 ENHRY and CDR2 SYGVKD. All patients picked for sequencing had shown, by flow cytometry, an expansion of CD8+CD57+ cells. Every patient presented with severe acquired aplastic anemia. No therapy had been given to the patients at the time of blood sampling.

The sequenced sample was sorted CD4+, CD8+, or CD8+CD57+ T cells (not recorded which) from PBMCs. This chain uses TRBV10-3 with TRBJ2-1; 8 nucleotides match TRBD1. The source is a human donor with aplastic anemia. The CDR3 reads CAISGTGINEQFF. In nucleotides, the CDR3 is TGTGCCATCAGTGGGACAGGGATCAATGAGCAGTTCTTC.